This TCR beta chain comes out of a study of CD8 T cells in Susac syndrome. Turning to the study itself: Over five sequenced Susac syndrome patients had clinically active disease, while roughly 8 were in remission. The study, taken as a whole, reports: In its TCR sequencing and HLA analysis, the study acknowledged that the number of individuals was relatively small.

This CDR3 comprises 13 residues. Trimming shortened V by 5 bases and J by 4 bases, and 12 bases separated the two germline ends. In germline, CDR1 is MDHEN, CDR2 SYDVKM. Reverse transcription of about 0.5 to 1 ug RNA was carried out with random hexamers. TCRdb called the immunoSEQ multiplex PCR reads again in MiXCR, with one record for every CDR3 protein. Of some 160,000 distinct CDR3 sequences in the sample, approximately 95% were seen once. The recently defined diagnostic criteria for definite or probable disease were met by the Susac syndrome patients. With respect to this clonotype: Its antigen is undetermined.

The sample was CD4+ T cells from PBMCs. The clonotype originates from a human donor with Susac syndrome. The chain has TRBV28 and TRBJ2-7; the D is unclear. The CDR3 region has the DNA TGTGCCAGCAGTCAACCCCCCACATACGAGCAGTACTTC. This sequence encodes CASSQPPTYEQYF.